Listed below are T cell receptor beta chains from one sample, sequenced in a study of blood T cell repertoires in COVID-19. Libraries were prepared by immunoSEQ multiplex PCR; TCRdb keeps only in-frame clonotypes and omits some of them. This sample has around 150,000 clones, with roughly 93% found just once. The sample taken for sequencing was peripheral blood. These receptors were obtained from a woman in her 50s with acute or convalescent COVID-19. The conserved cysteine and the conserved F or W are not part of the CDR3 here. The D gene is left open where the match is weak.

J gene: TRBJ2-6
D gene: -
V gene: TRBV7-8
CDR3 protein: ASSSAPSSSGANVLT

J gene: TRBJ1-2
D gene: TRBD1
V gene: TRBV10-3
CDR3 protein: AISTGTGIYGYT

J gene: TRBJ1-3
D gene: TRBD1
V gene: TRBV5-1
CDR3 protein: ASSPRGSGNTIY

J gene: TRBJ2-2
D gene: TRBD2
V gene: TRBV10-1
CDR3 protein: ASSGVLAGGPSTGELF

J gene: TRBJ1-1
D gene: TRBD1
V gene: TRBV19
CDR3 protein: ASSRGSGTGGEAF

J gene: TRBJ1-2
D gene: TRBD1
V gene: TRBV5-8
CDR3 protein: ASSQPGQGNYGYT

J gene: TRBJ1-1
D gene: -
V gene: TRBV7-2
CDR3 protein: ASSYAGEAF

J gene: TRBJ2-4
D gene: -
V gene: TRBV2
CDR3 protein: ASSGLPQVAKNIQY

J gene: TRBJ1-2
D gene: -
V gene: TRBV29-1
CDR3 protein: SVEGQNYGYT

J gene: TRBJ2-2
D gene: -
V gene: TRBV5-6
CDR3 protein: ASNLRGGYNTGELF

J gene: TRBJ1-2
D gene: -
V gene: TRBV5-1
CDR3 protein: ASSLAGRSFKGVDYYGYT

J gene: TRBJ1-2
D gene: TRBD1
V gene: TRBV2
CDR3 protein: ASSGGTGGGYT

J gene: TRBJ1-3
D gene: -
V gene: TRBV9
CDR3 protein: ASSRIQGAGNTIY

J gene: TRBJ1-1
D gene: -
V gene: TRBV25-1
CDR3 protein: ASRQYMNTEAF

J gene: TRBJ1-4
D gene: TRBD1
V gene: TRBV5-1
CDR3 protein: ASRGPGQGQRRQSEKLF

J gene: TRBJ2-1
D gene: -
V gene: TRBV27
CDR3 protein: ASSRTPGLRTNEQF

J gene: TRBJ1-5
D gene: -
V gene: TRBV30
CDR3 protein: AWNGGSNQPQH

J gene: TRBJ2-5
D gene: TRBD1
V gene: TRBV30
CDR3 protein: AWSPPGGRLTQY

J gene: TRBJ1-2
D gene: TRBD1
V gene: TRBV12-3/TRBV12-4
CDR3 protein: ASSFGTDYGYT

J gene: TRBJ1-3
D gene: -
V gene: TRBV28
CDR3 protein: ASSSFRVVGNTIY

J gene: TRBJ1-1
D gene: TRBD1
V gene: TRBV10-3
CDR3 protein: AIKGQGAPEAF

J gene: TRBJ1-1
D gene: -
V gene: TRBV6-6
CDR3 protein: ASSSSGENTEAF

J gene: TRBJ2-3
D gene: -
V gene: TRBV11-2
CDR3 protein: ASSLTLSTDTQY

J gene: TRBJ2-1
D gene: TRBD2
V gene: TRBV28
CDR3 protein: ASSQRETTYNEQF

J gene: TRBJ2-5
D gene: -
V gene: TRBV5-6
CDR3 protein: ASSGLGQGLGETQY

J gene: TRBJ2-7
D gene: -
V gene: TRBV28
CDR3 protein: ASSLSTGSYEQY

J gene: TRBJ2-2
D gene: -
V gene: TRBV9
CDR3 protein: ASSTPDRGTGELF

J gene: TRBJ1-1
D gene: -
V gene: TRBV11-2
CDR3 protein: ASNPPSTEAF

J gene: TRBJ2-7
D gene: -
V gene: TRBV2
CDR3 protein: ASSDAQVYHEQY

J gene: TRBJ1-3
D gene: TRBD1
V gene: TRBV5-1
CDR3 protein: ASRPTGERGNTIY

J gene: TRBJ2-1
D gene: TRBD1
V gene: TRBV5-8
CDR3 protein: ASSLVYGTGIHNEQF

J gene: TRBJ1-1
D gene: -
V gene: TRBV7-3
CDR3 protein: ASSRGIGTEAF

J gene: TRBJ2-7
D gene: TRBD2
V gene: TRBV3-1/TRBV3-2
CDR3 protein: ASSHLGSGRVHEQY

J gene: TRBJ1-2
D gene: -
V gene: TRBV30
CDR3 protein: AWSSPVLSGYT

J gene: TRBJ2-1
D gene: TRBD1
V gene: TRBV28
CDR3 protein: ASRPKDRRYNEQF

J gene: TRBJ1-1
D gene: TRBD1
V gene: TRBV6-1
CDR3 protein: ASSEATGGLNSDF

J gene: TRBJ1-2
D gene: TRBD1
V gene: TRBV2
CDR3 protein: ASSRQGDYGYT

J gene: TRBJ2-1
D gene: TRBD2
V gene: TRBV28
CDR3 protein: ASTGGGGSYNEQF

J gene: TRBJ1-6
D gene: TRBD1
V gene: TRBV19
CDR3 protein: ASSIATDRGSPLH

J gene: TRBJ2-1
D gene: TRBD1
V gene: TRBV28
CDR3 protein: ASTTGSLRNEQF

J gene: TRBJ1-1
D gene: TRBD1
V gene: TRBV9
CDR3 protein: ASSVGGQGLNTEAF

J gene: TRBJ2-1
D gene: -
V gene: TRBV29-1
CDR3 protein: SVGASTGYNEQF

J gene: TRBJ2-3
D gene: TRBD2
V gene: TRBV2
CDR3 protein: ASSAIELAVTDTQY

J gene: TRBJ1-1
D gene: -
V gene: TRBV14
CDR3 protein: ASSPAGATEAF

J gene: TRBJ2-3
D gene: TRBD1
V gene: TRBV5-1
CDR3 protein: ASSRDRETDTQY

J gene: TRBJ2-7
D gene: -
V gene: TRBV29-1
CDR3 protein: SVLRGTGSYEQY

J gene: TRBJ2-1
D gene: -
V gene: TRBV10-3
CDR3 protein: AISGGSYNEQF

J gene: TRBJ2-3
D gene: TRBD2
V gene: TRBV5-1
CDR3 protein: ASSMGAGSTDTQY

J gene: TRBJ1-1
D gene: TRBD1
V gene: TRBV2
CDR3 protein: ASTSRDRGTEAF

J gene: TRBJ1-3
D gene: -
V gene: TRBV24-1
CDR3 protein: ATRRIGGVHSGNTIY

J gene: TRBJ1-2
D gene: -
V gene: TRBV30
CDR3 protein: AWSTYYGYT

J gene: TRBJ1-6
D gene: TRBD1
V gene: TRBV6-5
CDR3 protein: ASSPGQGVNSPLH

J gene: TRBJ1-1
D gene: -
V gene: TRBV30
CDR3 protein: AWSQGRIEAF

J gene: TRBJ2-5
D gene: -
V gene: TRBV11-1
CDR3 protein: ASSSLGQKETQY

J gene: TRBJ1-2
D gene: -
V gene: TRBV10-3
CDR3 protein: AIDRANYGYT